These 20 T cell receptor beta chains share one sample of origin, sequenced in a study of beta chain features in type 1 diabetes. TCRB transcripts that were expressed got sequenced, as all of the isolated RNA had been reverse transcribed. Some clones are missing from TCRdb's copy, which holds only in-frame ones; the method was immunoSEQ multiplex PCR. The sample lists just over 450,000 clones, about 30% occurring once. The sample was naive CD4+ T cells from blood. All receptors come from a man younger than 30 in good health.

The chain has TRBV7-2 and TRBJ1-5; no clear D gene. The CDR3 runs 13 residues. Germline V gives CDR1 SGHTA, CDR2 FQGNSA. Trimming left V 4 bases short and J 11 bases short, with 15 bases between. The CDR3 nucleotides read TGTGCCAGCAGCTCGGGCCGTTTCTCGGCCCAGCATTTT. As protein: CASSSGRFSAQHF.

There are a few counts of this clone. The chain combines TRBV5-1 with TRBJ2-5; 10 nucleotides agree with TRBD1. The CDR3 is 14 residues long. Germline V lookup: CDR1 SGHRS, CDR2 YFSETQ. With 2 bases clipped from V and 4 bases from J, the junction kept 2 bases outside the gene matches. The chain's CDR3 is CASSFDRGPETQYF. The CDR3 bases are TGCGCCAGCAGCTTTGACAGGGGGCCAGAGACCCAGTACTTC.

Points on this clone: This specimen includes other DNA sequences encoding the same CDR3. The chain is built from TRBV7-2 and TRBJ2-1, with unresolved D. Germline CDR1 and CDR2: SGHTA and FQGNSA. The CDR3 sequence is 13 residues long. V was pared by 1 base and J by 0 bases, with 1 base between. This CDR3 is CASSLGSYNEQFF. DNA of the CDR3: TGTGCCAGCAGCTTAGGCTCCTACAATGAGCAGTTCTTC.

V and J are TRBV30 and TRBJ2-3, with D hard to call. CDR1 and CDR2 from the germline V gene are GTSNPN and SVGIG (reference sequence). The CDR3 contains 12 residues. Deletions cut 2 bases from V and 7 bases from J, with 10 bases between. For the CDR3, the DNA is TGTGCCTGGAGTCTCAGTAGGCATACGCAGTATTTT. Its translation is CAWSLSRHTQYF.

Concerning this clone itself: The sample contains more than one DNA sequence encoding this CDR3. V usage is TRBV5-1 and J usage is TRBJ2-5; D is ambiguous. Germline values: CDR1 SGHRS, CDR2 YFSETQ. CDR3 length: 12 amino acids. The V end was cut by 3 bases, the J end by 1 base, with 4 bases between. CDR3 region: CASSSLQETQYF. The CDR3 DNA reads TGCGCCAGCAGCTCCCTCCAAGAGACCCAGTACTTC.

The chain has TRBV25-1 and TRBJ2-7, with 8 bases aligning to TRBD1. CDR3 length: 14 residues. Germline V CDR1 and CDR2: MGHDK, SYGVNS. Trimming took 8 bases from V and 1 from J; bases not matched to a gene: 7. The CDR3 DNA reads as TGTGCCAGCGAACCAACAGGGGGATCCTACGAGCAGTACTTC. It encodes CASEPTGGSYEQYF.

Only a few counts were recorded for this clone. In nucleotides, the CDR3 is TGTGCCAGCAGCAGAGTCGGGAGGGGAGACACAGATACGCAGTATTTT. Its protein product is CASSRVGRGDTDTQYF. The chain links TRBV7-8 to TRBJ2-3; 8 nucleotides align to TRBD2. The CDR3 is 16 residues long. Germline V gives CDR1 SGHVS, CDR2 FQNEAQ. V lost 5 bases and J lost 2; bases outside the gene matches: 9. Using reference TRBV7-8 and TRBJ2-3 for the parts outside the CDR3, the full variable domain is GAGVSQSPRYKVAKRGQDVALRCDPISGHVSLFWYQQALGQGPEFLTYFQNEAQLDKSGLPSDRFFAERPEGSVSTLKIQRTQQEDSAVYLCASSRVGRGDTDTQYFGPGTRLTVL.

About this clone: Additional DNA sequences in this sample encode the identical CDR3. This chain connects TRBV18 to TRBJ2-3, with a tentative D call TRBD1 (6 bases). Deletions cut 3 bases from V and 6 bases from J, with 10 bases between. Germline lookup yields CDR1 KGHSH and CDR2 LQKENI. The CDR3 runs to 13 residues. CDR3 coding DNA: TGTGCCAGCTCACCCCCGAGGGGGGATACGCAGTATTTT. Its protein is CASSPPRGDTQYF. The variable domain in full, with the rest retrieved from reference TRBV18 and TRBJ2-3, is NAGVMQNPRHLVRRRGQEARLRCSPMKGHSHVYWYRQLPEEGLKFMVYLQKENIIDESGMPKERFSAEFPKEGPSILRIQQVVRGDSAAYFCASSPPRGDTQYFGPGTRLTVL.

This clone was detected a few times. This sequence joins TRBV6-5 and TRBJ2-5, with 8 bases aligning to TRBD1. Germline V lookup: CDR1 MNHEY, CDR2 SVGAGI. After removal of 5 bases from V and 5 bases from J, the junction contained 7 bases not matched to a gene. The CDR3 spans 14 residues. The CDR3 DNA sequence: TGTGCCAGCAGTCTCGACAGGGGCGGGGAGACCCAGTACTTC. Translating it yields CASSLDRGGETQYF.

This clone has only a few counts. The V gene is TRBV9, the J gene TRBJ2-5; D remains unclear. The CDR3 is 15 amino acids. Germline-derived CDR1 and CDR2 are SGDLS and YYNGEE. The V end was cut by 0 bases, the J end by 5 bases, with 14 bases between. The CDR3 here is CASSVGTKDPETQYF. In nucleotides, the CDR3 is TGTGCCAGCAGCGTAGGCACAAAGGATCCGGAGACCCAGTACTTC.

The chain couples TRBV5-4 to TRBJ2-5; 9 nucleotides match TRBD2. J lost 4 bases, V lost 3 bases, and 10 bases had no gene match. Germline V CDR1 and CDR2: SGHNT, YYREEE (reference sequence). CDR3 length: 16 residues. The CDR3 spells CASSSPGGRASETQYF. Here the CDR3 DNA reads TGTGCCAGCAGCTCCCCTGGCGGGAGGGCTTCAGAGACCCAGTACTTC. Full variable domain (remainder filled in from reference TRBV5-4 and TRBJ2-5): ETGVTQSPTHLIKTRGQQVTLRCSSQSGHNTVSWYQQALGQGPQFIFQYYREEENGRGNFPPRFSGLQFPNYSSELNVNALELDDSALYLCASSSPGGRASETQYFGPGTRLLVL.

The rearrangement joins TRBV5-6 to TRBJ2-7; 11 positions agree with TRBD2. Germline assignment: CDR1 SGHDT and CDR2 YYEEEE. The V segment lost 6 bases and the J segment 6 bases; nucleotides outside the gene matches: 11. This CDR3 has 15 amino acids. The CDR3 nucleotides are TGTGCCAGCACCCCTATAGCGGGAGGGCCCGGCGAGCAGTACTTC. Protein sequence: CASTPIAGGPGEQYF. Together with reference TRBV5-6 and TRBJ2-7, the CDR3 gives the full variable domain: DAGVTQSPTHLIKTRGQQVTLRCSPKSGHDTVSWYQQALGQGPQFIFQYYEEEERQRGNFPDRFSGHQFPNYSSELNVNALLLGDSALYLCASTPIAGGPGEQYFGPGTRLTVT.

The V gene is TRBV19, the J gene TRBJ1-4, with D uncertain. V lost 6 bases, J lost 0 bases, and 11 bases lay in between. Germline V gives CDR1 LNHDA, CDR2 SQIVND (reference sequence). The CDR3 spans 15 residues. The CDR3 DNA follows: TGTGCCAGTAGAACCGACTCTGCAACTAATGAAAAACTGTTTTTT. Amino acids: CASRTDSATNEKLFF.

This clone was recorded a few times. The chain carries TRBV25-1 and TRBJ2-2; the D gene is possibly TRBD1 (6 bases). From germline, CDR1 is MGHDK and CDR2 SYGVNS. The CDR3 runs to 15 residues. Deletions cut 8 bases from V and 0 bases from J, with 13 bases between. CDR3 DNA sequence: TGTGCCAGCTGTTTCGGACAGTCGAACACCGGGGAGCTGTTTTTT. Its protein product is CASCFGQSNTGELFF.

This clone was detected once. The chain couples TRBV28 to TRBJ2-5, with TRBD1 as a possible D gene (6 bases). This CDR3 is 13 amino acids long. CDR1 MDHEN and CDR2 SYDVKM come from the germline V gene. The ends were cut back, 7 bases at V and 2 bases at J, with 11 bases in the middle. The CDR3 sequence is CASTRTDQETQYF. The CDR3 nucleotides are TGTGCCAGCACCAGGACAGATCAAGAGACCCAGTACTTC.

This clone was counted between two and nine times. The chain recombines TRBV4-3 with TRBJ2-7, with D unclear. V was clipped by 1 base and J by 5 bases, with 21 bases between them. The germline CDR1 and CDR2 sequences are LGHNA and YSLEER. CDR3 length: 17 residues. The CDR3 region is CASSQGAQARPLDEQYF. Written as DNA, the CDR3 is TGCGCCAGCAGCCAAGGGGCCCAGGCCAGGCCTTTGGACGAGCAGTACTTC.

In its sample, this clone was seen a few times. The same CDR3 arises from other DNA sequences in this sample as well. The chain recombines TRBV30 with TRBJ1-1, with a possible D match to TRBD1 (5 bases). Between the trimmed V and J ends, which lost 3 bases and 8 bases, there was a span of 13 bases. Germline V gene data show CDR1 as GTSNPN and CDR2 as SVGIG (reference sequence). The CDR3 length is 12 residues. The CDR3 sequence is CAWSRQGGEAFF. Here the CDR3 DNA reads TGTGCCTGGAGCCGTCAGGGCGGGGAAGCTTTCTTT. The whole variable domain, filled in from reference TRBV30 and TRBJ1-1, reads SQTIHQWPATLVQPVGSPLSLECTVEGTSNPNLYWYRQAAGRGLQLLFYSVGIGQISSEVPQNLSASRPQDRQFILSSKKLLLSDSGFYLCAWSRQGGEAFFGQGTRLTVV.

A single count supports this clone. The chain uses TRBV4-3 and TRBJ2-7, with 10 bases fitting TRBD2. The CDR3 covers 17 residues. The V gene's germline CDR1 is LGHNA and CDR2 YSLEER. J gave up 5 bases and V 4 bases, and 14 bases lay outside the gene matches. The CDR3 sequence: CASSRGSGVAGGDEQYF. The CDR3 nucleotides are TGCGCCAGCAGCCGCGGATCGGGGGTAGCGGGAGGCGACGAGCAGTACTTC.

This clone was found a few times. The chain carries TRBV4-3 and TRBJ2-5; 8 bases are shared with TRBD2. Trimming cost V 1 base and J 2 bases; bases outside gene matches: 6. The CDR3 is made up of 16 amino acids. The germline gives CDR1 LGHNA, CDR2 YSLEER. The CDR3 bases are TGCGCCAGCAGCCAAGCCCTAGCGGGTGCACAAGAGACCCAGTACTTC. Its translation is CASSQALAGAQETQYF.

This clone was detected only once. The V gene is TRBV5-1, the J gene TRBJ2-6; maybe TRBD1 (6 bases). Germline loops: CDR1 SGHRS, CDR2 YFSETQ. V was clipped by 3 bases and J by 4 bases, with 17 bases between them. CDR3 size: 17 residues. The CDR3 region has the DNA TGCGCCAGCAGCTCCATCCTACAGGGTTCCGGGGCCAACGTCCTGACTTTC. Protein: CASSSILQGSGANVLTF.